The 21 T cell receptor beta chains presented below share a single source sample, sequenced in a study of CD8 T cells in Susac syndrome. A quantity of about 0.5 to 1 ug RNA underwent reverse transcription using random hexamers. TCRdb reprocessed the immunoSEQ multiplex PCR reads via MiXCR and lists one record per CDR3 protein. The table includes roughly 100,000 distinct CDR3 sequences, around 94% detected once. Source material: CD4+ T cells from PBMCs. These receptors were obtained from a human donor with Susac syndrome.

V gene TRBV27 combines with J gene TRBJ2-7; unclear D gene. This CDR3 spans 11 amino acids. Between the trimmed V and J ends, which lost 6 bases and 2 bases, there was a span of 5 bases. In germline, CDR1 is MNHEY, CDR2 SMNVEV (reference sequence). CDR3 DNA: TGTGCCAGCAGAGACACCTACGAGCAGTACTTC. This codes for CASRDTYEQYF.

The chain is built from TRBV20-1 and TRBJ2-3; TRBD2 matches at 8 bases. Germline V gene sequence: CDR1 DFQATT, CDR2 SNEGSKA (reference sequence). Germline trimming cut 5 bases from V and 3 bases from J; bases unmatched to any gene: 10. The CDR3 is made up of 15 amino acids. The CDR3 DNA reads TGCAGTGCTTCCGTTCCAAGCGGGGGAACAGATACGCAGTATTTT. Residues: CSASVPSGGTDTQYF.

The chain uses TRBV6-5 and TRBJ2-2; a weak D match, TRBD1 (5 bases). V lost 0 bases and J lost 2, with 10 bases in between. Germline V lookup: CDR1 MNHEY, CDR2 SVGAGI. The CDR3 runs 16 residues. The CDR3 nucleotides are TGTGCCAGCAGTTACTCGGGGCTGCTAAACACCGGGGAGCTGTTTTTT. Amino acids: CASSYSGLLNTGELFF.

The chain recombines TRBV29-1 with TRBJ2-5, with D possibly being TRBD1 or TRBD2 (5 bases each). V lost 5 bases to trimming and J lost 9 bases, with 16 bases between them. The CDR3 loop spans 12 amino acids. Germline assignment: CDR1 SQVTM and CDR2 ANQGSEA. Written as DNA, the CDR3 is TGCAGCGTTTTAAGGGACGGTCGGGCCCAGTACTTC. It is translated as CSVLRDGRAQYF.

The chain's CDR3 is CATLSEGQPQHF. DNA of the CDR3: TGTGCCACCCTGTCCGAGGGGCAGCCCCAGCATTTT. The chain uses TRBV25-1 and TRBJ1-5, with D possibly matching TRBD1 (5 bases). CDR1 and CDR2 from the germline V gene are MGHDK and SYGVNS. V was trimmed by 10 bases and J by 7 bases, leaving 14 bases between them. The CDR3 consists of 12 residues.

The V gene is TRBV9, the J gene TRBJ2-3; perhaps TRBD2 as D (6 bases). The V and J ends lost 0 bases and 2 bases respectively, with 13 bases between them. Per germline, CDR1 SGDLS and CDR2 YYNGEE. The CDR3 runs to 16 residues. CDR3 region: CASSVGSSVHTDTQYF. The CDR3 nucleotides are TGTGCCAGCAGCGTAGGGTCTAGCGTGCACACAGATACGCAGTATTTT.

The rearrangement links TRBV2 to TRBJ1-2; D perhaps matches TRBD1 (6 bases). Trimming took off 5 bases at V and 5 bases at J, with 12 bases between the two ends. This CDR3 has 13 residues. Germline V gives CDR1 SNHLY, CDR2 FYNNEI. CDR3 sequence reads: CASSPQGQYGYTF. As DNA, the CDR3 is TGTGCCAGCAGTCCCCAGGGGCAATATGGCTACACCTTC.

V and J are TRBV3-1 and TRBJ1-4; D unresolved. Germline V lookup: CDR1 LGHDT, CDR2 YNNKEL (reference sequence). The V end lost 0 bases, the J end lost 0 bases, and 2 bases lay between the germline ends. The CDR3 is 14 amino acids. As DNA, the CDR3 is TGTGCCAGCAGCCAAGAACCAACTAATGAAAAACTGTTTTTT. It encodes CASSQEPTNEKLFF. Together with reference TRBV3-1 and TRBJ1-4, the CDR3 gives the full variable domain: DTAVSQTPKYLVTQMGNDKSIKCEQNLGHDTMYWYKQDSKKFLKIMFSYNNKELIINETVPNRFSPKSPDKAHLNLHINSLELGDSAVYFCASSQEPTNEKLFFGSGTQLSVL.

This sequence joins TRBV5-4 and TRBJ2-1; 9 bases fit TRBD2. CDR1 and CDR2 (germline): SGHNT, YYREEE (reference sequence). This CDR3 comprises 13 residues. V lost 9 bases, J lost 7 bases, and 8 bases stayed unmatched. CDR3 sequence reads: CATEKRGVNEQFF. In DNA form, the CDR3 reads TGTGCCACAGAGAAGCGGGGGGTTAATGAGCAGTTCTTC. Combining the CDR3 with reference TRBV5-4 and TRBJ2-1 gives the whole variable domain ETGVTQSPTHLIKTRGQQVTLRCSSQSGHNTVSWYQQALGQGPQFIFQYYREEENGRGNFPPRFSGLQFPNYSSELNVNALELDDSALYLCATEKRGVNEQFFGPGTRLTVL.

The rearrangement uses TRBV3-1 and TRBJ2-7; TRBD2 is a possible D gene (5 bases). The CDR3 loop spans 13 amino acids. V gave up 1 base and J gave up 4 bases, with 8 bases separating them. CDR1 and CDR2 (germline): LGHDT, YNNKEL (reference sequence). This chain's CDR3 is CASSQVSGYEQYF. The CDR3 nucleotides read TGTGCCAGCAGCCAAGTATCGGGATACGAGCAGTACTTC.

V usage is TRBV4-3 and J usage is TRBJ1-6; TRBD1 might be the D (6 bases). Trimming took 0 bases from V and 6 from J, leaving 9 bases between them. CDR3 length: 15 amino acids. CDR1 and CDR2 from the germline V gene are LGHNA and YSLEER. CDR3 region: CASSQEAGANSPLHF. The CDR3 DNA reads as TGCGCCAGCAGCCAAGAGGCAGGGGCTAATTCACCCCTCCACTTT.

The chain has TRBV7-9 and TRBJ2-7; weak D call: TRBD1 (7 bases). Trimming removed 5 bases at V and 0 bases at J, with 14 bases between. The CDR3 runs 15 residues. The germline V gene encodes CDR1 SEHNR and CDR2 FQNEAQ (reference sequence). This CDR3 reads CASSPRGDSSYEQYF. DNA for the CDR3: TGTGCCAGCAGCCCTAGGGGGGACAGCTCCTACGAGCAGTACTTC.

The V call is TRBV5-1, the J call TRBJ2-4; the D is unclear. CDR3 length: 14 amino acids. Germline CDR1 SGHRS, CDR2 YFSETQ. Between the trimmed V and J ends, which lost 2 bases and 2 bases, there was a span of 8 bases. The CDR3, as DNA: TGCGCCAGCAGCTTTGGCGCTTCCAAAAACATTCAGTACTTC. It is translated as CASSFGASKNIQYF.

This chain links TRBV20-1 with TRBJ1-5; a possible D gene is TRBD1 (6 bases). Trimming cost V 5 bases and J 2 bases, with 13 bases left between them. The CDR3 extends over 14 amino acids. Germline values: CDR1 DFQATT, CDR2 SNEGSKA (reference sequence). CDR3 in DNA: TGCAGTGCTCGACAGGCCCTTGGCAATCAGCCCCAGCATTTT. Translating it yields CSARQALGNQPQHF.

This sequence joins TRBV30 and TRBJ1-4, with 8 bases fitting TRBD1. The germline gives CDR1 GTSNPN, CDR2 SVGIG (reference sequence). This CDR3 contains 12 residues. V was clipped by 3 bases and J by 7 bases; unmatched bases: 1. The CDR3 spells CAWSRGREKLFF. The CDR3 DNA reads TGTGCCTGGAGCAGGGGGCGTGAAAAACTGTTTTTT.

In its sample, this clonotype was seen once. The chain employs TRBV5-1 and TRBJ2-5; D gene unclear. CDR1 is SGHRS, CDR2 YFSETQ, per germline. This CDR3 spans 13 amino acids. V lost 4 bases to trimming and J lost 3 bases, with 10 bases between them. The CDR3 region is CASSRDFKETQYF. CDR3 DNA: TGCGCCAGCAGCCGAGACTTTAAAGAGACCCAGTACTTC.

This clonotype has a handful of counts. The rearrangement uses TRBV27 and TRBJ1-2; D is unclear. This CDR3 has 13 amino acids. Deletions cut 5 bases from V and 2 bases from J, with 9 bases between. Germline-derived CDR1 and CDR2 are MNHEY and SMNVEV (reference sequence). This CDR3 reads CASSLDPNYGYTF. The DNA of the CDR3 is TGTGCCAGCAGTCTGGACCCGAACTATGGCTACACCTTC.

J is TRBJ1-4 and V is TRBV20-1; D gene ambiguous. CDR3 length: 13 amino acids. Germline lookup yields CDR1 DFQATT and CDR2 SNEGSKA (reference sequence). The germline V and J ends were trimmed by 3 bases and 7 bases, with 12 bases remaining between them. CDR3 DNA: TGCAGTGCTAGCCCCAGACGAAGTGAAAAACTGTTTTTT. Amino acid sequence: CSASPRRSEKLFF.

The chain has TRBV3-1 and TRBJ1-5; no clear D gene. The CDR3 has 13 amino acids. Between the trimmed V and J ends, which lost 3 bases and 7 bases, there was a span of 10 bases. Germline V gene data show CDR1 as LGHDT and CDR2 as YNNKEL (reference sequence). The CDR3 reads CASSHDLTQPQHF. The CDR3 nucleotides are TGTGCCAGCAGCCATGACTTGACCCAGCCCCAGCATTTT. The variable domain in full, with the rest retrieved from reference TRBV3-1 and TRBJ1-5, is DTAVSQTPKYLVTQMGNDKSIKCEQNLGHDTMYWYKQDSKKFLKIMFSYNNKELIINETVPNRFSPKSPDKAHLNLHINSLELGDSAVYFCASSHDLTQPQHFGDGTRLSIL.

CDR3 in amino acids: CASTPGTSQGETQYF. The CDR3 DNA follows: TGTGCCAGCACCCCAGGGACTAGCCAGGGAGAGACCCAGTACTTC. V usage is TRBV28 and J usage is TRBJ2-5, with 9 bases identical to TRBD2. The trim removed 7 bases at V and 4 bases at J, leaving 10 bases unmatched. CDR1 is MDHEN and CDR2 is SYDVKM in the germline V gene. The CDR3 is made up of 15 amino acids.

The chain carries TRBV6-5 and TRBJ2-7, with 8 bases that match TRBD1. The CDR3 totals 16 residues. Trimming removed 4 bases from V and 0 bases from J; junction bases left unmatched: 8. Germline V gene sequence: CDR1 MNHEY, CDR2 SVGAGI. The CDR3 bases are TGTGCCAGCAGTTCAGGTCACAGGGGGAACTCCTACGAGCAGTACTTC. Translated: CASSSGHRGNSYEQYF.